This is a list of T cell receptor beta chains from one sample in a study of blood T cell repertoires in COVID-19. Data came from immunoSEQ multiplex PCR; TCRdb stores just in-frame clones and leaves some out. This sample has about 270,000 clones; 75% to 90% occur once, and the top ten carry roughly 13%. Sequencing used peripheral blood. The receptor source for this set is a woman in her 70s with COVID-19, enrolled during active disease. Each CDR3 is given with its conserved first and last residue. Each record gives: J gene, clone size, V gene, D gene, CDR3 protein, CDR3 DNA. A D gene is named only where the DNA matches it firmly. Clone size appears in some rows only: once, few, many, or a class for an expanded clone.

TRBJ2-7,NA,TRBV2,TRBD1,CASKGQGGEQYF,TGTGCCAGCAAGGGACAGGGCGGCGAGCAGTACTTC
TRBJ2-2,NA,TRBV5-4,NA,CASMGGPTGELFF,TGTGCCAGCATGGGGGGGCCCACCGGGGAGCTGTTTTTT
TRBJ2-2,once,TRBV5-1,NA,CASSWLEGELFF,TGCGCCAGCAGCTGGTTAGAGGGGGAGCTGTTTTTT
TRBJ2-3,NA,TRBV28,TRBD1,CASSSDRERTHTDTQYF,TGTGCCAGCAGTTCGGACAGGGAAAGAACACATACAGATACGCAGTATTTT
TRBJ1-4,once,TRBV9,TRBD1,CASSRGQGEEKLFF,TGTGCCAGCAGCCGGGGACAGGGGGAGGAAAAACTGTTTTTT
TRBJ2-3,NA,TRBV18,NA,CASSPGTGYTDTQYF,TGTGCCAGCTCACCGGGCACTGGTTACACAGATACGCAGTATTTT
TRBJ2-2,few,TRBV6-4,TRBD1,CANHRDRGPGELFF,TGTGCCAACCACCGGGACAGGGGGCCCGGGGAGCTGTTTTTT
TRBJ2-7,once,TRBV10-3,TRBD1,CAIKASQGQSLEQYF,TGTGCCATCAAGGCGTCACAGGGACAGAGCCTCGAGCAGTACTTC
TRBJ2-5,NA,TRBV5-1,TRBD2,CASSLERGPLETQYF,TGCGCCAGCAGCTTGGAGCGGGGGCCTTTGGAGACCCAGTACTTC
TRBJ1-2,NA,TRBV4-3,NA,CASSQDMASGKAYGYTF,TGCGCCAGCAGCCAAGATATGGCCTCAGGGAAGGCCTATGGCTACACCTTC
TRBJ1-2,few,TRBV24-1,TRBD1,CATSDPGTVVGGYTF,TGTGCCACCAGTGATCCGGGGACAGTCGTTGGAGGCTACACCTTC
TRBJ2-5,NA,TRBV30,NA,CAWSRGGATETQYF,TGTGCCTGGAGTAGAGGGGGGGCGACGGAGACCCAGTACTTC
TRBJ2-1,NA,TRBV7-9,TRBD1,CASSLGGPDRGHNEQFF,TGTGCCAGCAGCTTAGGGGGGCCGGACAGGGGCCACAATGAGCAGTTCTTC
TRBJ1-5,NA,TRBV6-2/TRBV6-3,NA,CASSYSGGNQPQHF,TGTGCCAGCAGTTACTCCGGGGGCAATCAGCCCCAGCATTTT
TRBJ2-2,NA,TRBV24-1,TRBD1,CATSDTGTGRSGELFF,TGTGCCACCAGTGATACCGGGACAGGGAGGTCCGGGGAGCTGTTTTTT
TRBJ2-7,once,TRBV7-2,TRBD2,CASSPGLTSYEQYF,TGTGCCAGCAGCCCGGGACTAACGAGCTACGAGCAGTACTTC
TRBJ1-2,NA,TRBV28,TRBD1,CASSLLPGQGRGGYTF,TGTGCCAGCAGCCTACTCCCGGGACAGGGCAGGGGTGGCTACACCTTC
TRBJ1-6,NA,TRBV6-5,NA,CASSYSQGGNSPLHF,TGTGCCAGCAGTTACTCACAGGGAGGGAATTCACCCCTCCACTTT